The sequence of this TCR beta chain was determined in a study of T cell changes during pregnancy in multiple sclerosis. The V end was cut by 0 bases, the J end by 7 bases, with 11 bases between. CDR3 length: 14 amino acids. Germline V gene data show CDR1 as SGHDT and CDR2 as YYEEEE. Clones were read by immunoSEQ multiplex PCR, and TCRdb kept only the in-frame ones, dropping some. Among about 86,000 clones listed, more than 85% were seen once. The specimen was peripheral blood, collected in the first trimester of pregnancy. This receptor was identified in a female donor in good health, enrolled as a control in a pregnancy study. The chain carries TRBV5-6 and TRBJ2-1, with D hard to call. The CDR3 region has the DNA TGTGCCAGCAGCTTGGCCCCTCCGCGAAATGAGCAGTTCTTC. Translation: CASSLAPPRNEQFF.